This is a list of T cell receptor beta chains from one sample in a study of regulatory and conventional T cells in RAG deficiency. Sequenced by immunoSEQ multiplex PCR; TCRdb stores in-frame clones only, minus some. The data contain 8,000 or so clones, approximately 93% of them singletons. A further study also used this sample, focusing on regulatory T cells.

The specimen sequenced was CD127- CD25+ CD4+ Tregs sorted from blood. The receptors originated from a human donor in good health. Each CDR3 is given with its conserved first and last residue. D genes are given only for firm matches.

cdr3_aa v_call d_call j_call
CASSWAGGGGVGEKLFF TRBV5-5 TRBD1 TRBJ1-4
CASSRVSNSPLHF TRBV7-9 NA TRBJ1-6
CAISEGEDYGYTF TRBV10-3 NA TRBJ1-2
CASSPLTGQGKGYGYTF TRBV18 TRBD1 TRBJ1-2
CASSLVTAFGNEKLFF TRBV7-6 NA TRBJ1-4
CASSGGTGNLPTNEKLFF TRBV19 TRBD1 TRBJ1-4
CASSFLLQGTTYGYTF TRBV7-9 TRBD1 TRBJ1-2
CASSQEHSGGYNSPLHF TRBV4-1 TRBD1 TRBJ1-6
CASSFGQGRTGGAGYTF TRBV27 TRBD1 TRBJ1-2
CASSSWTEPNTEAFF TRBV27 NA TRBJ1-1
CASSGTGGSNEKLFF TRBV7-9 TRBD1 TRBJ1-4
CASSLGGRTDTQYF TRBV7-3 NA TRBJ2-3
CASRQGIYGYTF TRBV19 TRBD1 TRBJ1-2
CASSELRGGAREQYF TRBV6-1 NA TRBJ2-7
CASSVGLTDFRNF TRBV9 NA TRBJ2-7
CASTIYRVGGTEAFF TRBV7-9 NA TRBJ1-1
CASSRDRVETGELFF TRBV7-8 TRBD1 TRBJ2-2
CASSLSPVVTVSSYEQYF TRBV7-3 NA TRBJ2-7
CAAGTSGSYEQYF TRBV10-3 TRBD2 TRBJ2-7
CASSWSSGGQETQYF TRBV6-6 TRBD2 TRBJ2-5
CASSVGGVGDYQSYEQYF TRBV9 TRBD2 TRBJ2-7
CASSARQGGYGYTF TRBV5-4 TRBD1 TRBJ1-2
CASSDAVGGGGYEQYF TRBV5-1 NA TRBJ2-7
CASSPIPRGGTEAFF TRBV18 NA TRBJ1-1
CASSRGLAGGRDTQYF TRBV7-9 TRBD2 TRBJ2-3
CASSRTGTPEETQYF TRBV18 NA TRBJ2-5
CASSPGTGAQETQYF TRBV14 TRBD1 TRBJ2-5
CASSPDRAPFYGYTF TRBV18 TRBD1 TRBJ1-2
CASSRLRGDGNEQFF TRBV19 NA TRBJ2-1
CAGAAHNLQETQYF TRBV6-1 NA TRBJ2-5
CASITGGDTEAFF TRBV2 TRBD1 TRBJ1-1
CASKGGDYGYTF TRBV5-1 TRBD1 TRBJ1-2
CASSLGLALSYNEQFF TRBV4-1 TRBD2 TRBJ2-1
CASRDRGSSYEQYF TRBV6-5 TRBD1 TRBJ2-7
CASSKPPSGSGREETQYF TRBV21-1 NA TRBJ2-5
CASSRRQGYGELFF TRBV11-3 TRBD1 TRBJ2-2
CASSRITLAGDGRRHEQFF TRBV4-3 TRBD2 TRBJ2-1